This T cell receptor beta chain was sequenced during a study of control samples from healthy donors and cancer patients. Germline lookup yields CDR1 SGHTA and CDR2 FQGNSA. The CDR3 is 18 residues long. The V and J ends lost 3 bases and 3 bases, in that order; junction bases with no gene match: 8. Using immunoSEQ multiplex PCR, the repertoire was profiled, and TCRdb retains in-frame clones only, with some absent. Seen here are 90,000 to 110,000 clones, around 89% observed once, and the top ten hold 15% to 20%. The receptor was derived from a woman aged 45-65 years in good health. The genes are TRBV7-2 and TRBJ2-5, with TRBD2 matching over 15 bases. The specimen sequenced was blood. CDR3 loop: CASSFGTSGGIAKETQYF. For the CDR3, the DNA is TGTGCCAGCAGCTTCGGGACTAGCGGGGGGATCGCAAAAGAGACCCAGTACTTC.